This TCR beta chain was documented in a study of blood T cells in healthy people across ages. Findings and limits, study-wide: TCR beta diversity, measured per million T cells, fell in a roughly linear way with age.

The CDR3 is 18 residues long. V was clipped by 0 bases and J by 3 bases; unmatched bases: 11. The germline V gene encodes CDR1 DFQATT and CDR2 SNEGSKA (reference sequence). Concerning this clonotype: Antigen unknown.

Alongside a J-beta primer mix, a sample-barcoded 5' primer served in a second PCR lasting roughly 6 to 11 cycles. A single record per CDR3 protein comes from TCRdb applying MiXCR to the 5' RACE reads. The data show about 680,000 distinct CDR3 sequences, around half seen once. This TCR came from a woman aged 60-70 years in good health. The sample consisted of blood. This chain links TRBV20-1 with TRBJ2-7; 13 bases are a match to TRBD2. The CDR3 here is CSARDSFRLAGGSYEQYF. The CDR3 DNA sequence: TGCAGTGCTAGAGATTCATTTCGACTAGCGGGAGGAAGCTACGAGCAGTACTTC.